One sample yielded the 13 T cell receptor beta chains listed below, sequenced in a study of PD-1 blockade in classical Hodgkin lymphoma. Generated by immunoSEQ multiplex PCR, the TCRdb table keeps only in-frame clones and is missing some. The sample includes about 3,000 clones, approximately 80% of them seen just once. Time point defined: newly diagnosed, previously untreated cHL patient sample. From thawed PBMCs, magnetic negative selection was used to isolate the CD8+ T cells. Sequencing was done on a sample of CD8+ T cells from blood. The receptors stem from a human donor with classical Hodgkin lymphoma.

The J gene is TRBJ1-5, the V gene TRBV28; D is uncertain. V lost 8 bases and J 3 bases, leaving 11 bases between the germline ends. The germline gives CDR1 MDHEN, CDR2 SYDVKM. The CDR3 is 13 amino acids. Written as DNA, the CDR3 is TGTGCCAGCGATCAGGATTCCAATCAGCCCCAGCATTTT. It translates to CASDQDSNQPQHF.

The chain carries TRBV9 and TRBJ2-3, with TRBD1 as a possible D gene (5 bases). Germline lookup yields CDR1 SGDLS and CDR2 YYNGEE. V shed 1 base and J shed 5 bases, with 11 bases lying between them. The CDR3 sequence is 14 residues long. The CDR3: CASSVHGAEDTQYF. CDR3 nucleotides: TGTGCCAGCAGCGTACATGGGGCGGAAGATACGCAGTATTTT.

This clone was seen just once. CDR3 loop: CASSLIPGPRETQYF. The CDR3 coding sequence is TGTGCCAGCAGTCTAATCCCAGGGCCCAGGGAGACCCAGTACTTC. The chain carries TRBV7-7 and TRBJ2-5; D is possibly TRBD1 (5 bases). The germline CDR1 and CDR2 sequences are SSHAT and FNYEAQ (reference sequence). The CDR3 runs to 15 residues. The ends were cut back, 6 bases at V and 5 bases at J, with 19 bases in the middle.

V is TRBV7-9 and J is TRBJ2-3; D not certain. The CDR3 totals 10 residues. V was cut by 10 bases and J by 2 bases, with 4 bases left in between. CDR1 SEHNR and CDR2 FQNEAQ come from the germline V gene (reference sequence). The CDR3 reads CATSTDTQYF. The CDR3 coding sequence is TGTGCCACATCCACAGATACGCAGTATTTT.

V usage is TRBV11-3 and J usage is TRBJ2-1, with a weak D call TRBD2 (5 bases). The CDR3 spans 15 residues. Trimming left V 0 bases short and J 5 bases short, with 11 bases between. The germline V gene encodes CDR1 SGHNT and CDR2 YENEEA. In nucleotides, the CDR3 is TGTGCCAGCAGCTTAGACCAGAGCGGAAACAATGAGCAGTTCTTC. It codes for CASSLDQSGNNEQFF.

The chain combines TRBV4-1 with TRBJ2-5; possible D gene TRBD2, 6 bases. The end of the DNA is better explained by TRBJ2-7, so the J call may be wrong. The germline V gene encodes CDR1 MGHRA and CDR2 YSYEKL. The CDR3 has 16 amino acids. The CDR3 DNA is TGCGCCAGCAGCCAAGAATTATCTCTCGGGAGCTACGAGCAGTACTTC. Amino acid sequence: CASSQELSLGSYEQYF.

The chain joins TRBV4-3 to TRBJ2-7; D is perhaps TRBD2 (5 bases). This CDR3 comprises 16 residues. Trimming removed 0 bases at V and 5 bases at J, with 17 bases between. Germline V CDR1 and CDR2: LGHNA, YSLEER. The CDR3 loop reads CASSQDRSSKANEQYF. For the CDR3, the DNA is TGCGCCAGCAGCCAAGATAGGTCTAGCAAAGCCAACGAGCAGTACTTC.

CDR3: CASSWDKKKLFF. CDR3 coding DNA: TGTGCCAGCAGTTGGGACAAGAAAAAACTGTTTTTT. The J gene is TRBJ1-4, the V gene TRBV7-2, with D maybe TRBD1 (6 bases). The CDR3 extends over 12 amino acids. Deletions cut 6 bases from V and 9 bases from J, with 11 bases between. The germline gives CDR1 SGHTA, CDR2 FQGNSA. The full variable domain, its missing parts supplied by reference TRBV7-2 and TRBJ1-4, is GAGVSQSPSNKVTEKGKDVELRCDPISGHTALYWYRQSLGQGLEFLIYFQGNSAPDKSGLPSDRFSAERTGGSVSTLTIQRTQQEDSAVYLCASSWDKKKLFFGSGTQLSVL.

V usage is TRBV4-1 and J usage is TRBJ2-1; 10 nucleotides line up with TRBD2. CDR1 is MGHRA, CDR2 YSYEKL, per germline. This CDR3 region has 18 residues. V was pared by 8 bases and J by 8 bases, with 21 bases of the junction left unmatched. The CDR3 DNA reads as TGCGCCAGCCGCCTAAGAATAGCGGGAGGCCAAGGGGACCATGAGCAGTTCTTC. Translated, it gives CASRLRIAGGQGDHEQFF.

This chain links TRBV28 with TRBJ2-3; D is perhaps TRBD1 (5 bases). CDR1 is MDHEN, CDR2 SYDVKM, per germline. The CDR3 loop spans 15 amino acids. V dropped 3 bases and J dropped 4 bases, with 14 bases sitting between them. In DNA form, the CDR3 reads TGTGCCAGCAGTTTTGTCCCTCTAGGGGCAGATACGCAGTATTTT. This sequence encodes CASSFVPLGADTQYF.

The genes are TRBV30 and TRBJ1-1; D not certain. The CDR3 runs 11 residues. Germline assignment: CDR1 GTSNPN and CDR2 SVGIG (reference sequence). The V gene lost 1 base and the J gene lost 6 bases, with 6 bases spanning the gap. The CDR3 sequence: CAWSGEAEAFF. CDR3 nucleotide sequence: TGTGCCTGGAGTGGGGAGGCTGAAGCTTTCTTT.

This clone came up once. Written as DNA, the CDR3 is TGCGCCAGCAGCCAGGACAGGGGGGTCACCTACGAGCAGTACTTC. Amino acid sequence: CASSQDRGVTYEQYF. V is TRBV4-3 and J is TRBJ2-7, with TRBD1 matching over 10 bases. From germline, CDR1 is LGHNA and CDR2 YSLEER. The ends lost 3 bases at V and 2 bases at J; junction bases unmatched: 4. The length of the CDR3 is 15 residues.

This chain links TRBV6-5 with TRBJ2-6; possible D gene TRBD2, 6 bases. Germline CDR1 and CDR2: MNHEY and SVGAGI. Trimming removed 7 bases at V and 0 bases at J, with 10 bases between. CDR3 length: 15 amino acids. The CDR3 loop is CASTRGSSGANVLTF. As DNA, the CDR3 is TGTGCCAGCACTCGGGGGTCCTCTGGGGCCAACGTCCTGACTTTC.